One sample yielded the 5 T cell receptor beta chains listed below, sequenced in a study of identical twins. TCRdb processed the 5' RACE reads anew with MiXCR; each CDR3 protein has one entry. Of hundreds of thousands of distinct CDR3 sequences listed, 9% to 15% are singletons. These data are also associated with another study on yellow fever vaccine responses in identical twins.

The sample was CD8+ T cells sorted from blood. The receptors were gathered from a woman younger than 35 in good health.

This clonotype has just a few counts. The chain employs TRBV10-1 and TRBJ2-1, with D perhaps matching TRBD1 (5 bases). Germline values: CDR1 WNHNN, CDR2 SYGVQD (reference sequence). This CDR3 has 16 amino acids. V lost 4 bases to trimming and J lost 0 bases, with 13 bases between them. This CDR3 reads CASSATQGSSYNEQFF. The DNA for the CDR3 is TGCGCCAGCAGTGCTACTCAGGGCAGCTCCTACAATGAGCAGTTCTTC.

The chain has TRBV25-1 and TRBJ2-7; D remains unclear. The CDR3 totals 14 residues. The V gene's germline CDR1 is MGHDK and CDR2 SYGVNS. V dropped 0 bases and J dropped 6 bases, with 12 bases sitting between them. The CDR3 region is CASSEYSEVGEQYF. The CDR3 DNA is TGTGCCAGCAGTGAATATTCGGAAGTCGGCGAGCAGTACTTC.

The CDR3, as DNA: TGTGCCAGCAGCTTACTCCGGCGGCGGGGAAAAGAGACCCAGTACTTC. Translated: CASSLLRRRGKETQYF. The genes are TRBV7-8 and TRBJ2-5, with a weak D call TRBD2 (6 bases). V lost 2 bases and J lost 3, with 16 bases in between. The germline V gene encodes CDR1 SGHVS and CDR2 FQNEAQ. The length of the CDR3 is 16 residues.

This clonotype was seen at least ten times. The V and J genes are TRBV10-3 and TRBJ2-1, with TRBD2 identical over 8 bases. V was pared by 3 bases and J by 4 bases, with 2 bases of the junction left unmatched. The CDR3 has 14 amino acids. Germline CDR1 ENHRY, CDR2 SYGVKD. The CDR3 DNA is TGTGCCATCAGTGAAAGCGGGGGTTACAATGAGCAGTTCTTC. This encodes CAISESGGYNEQFF.

The chain joins TRBV28 to TRBJ2-1; D uncertain. V gave up 5 bases and J gave up 3 bases, with 23 bases separating them. CDR1 is MDHEN and CDR2 is SYDVKM in the germline V gene. The CDR3 sequence is 18 residues long. This chain's CDR3 is CASSHTDTILDRYNEQFF. The CDR3 region has the DNA TGTGCCAGCAGTCACACCGACACCATCCTGGACCGCTACAATGAGCAGTTCTTC.